In this sample, the clone carrying this TCR beta chain turned up a few times. This record belongs to a study of patients and donors after allogeneic stem cell transplantation. TCRdb reprocessed the RT-PCR reads with MiXCR, giving one entry per CDR3 protein. The sample has about 230,000 distinct CDR3 sequences; around 14% are singletons. Germline lookup yields CDR1 SGHRS and CDR2 YFSETQ. This CDR3 is built from 14 residues. The J segment lost 1 base and the V segment lost 5 bases, leaving 6 bases of the junction unmatched. The rearrangement joins TRBV5-1 to TRBJ2-7, with 7 positions matching TRBD2. Input material: blood, either unsorted or a sorted T cell fraction (not recorded which). This TCR came from a human donor who was either an allogeneic HSCT recipient or a stem cell or donor lymphocyte infusion donor (not recorded which). It is not recorded whose cells these are; they may come from a transplant donor. The CDR3, as DNA: TGCGCCAGCAGGCTCGGGGGGTCGTCCTACGAGCAGTACTTC. Its protein product is CASRLGGSSYEQYF.